The 14 T cell receptor beta chains below come from one sample, sequenced in a study of cytomegalovirus exposure and HLA in healthy donors. It was with 60 Vbeta and 13 Jbeta primers that the PCR ran. Clones were sequenced by immunoSEQ multiplex PCR, and TCRdb holds only the in-frame ones, with some missing. Its table records 200,000 or so clones. Sequencing input: PBMCs. The receptors derive from a girl aged 2 to 9 in good health and CMV-seropositive.

The genes are TRBV5-1 and TRBJ2-7; tentatively, D is TRBD1 (5 bases). The CDR3 is 14 residues long. Germline V gives CDR1 SGHRS, CDR2 YFSETQ. V lost 4 bases, J lost 6 bases, and 17 bases lay in between. CDR3 sequence reads: CASSDFTTGPEQYF. As DNA, the CDR3 is TGCGCCAGCAGCGACTTTACAACAGGACCCGAGCAGTACTTC.

The V call is TRBV6-4, the J call TRBJ2-3, with a weak D call TRBD2 (6 bases). This CDR3 comprises 17 residues. Trimming pared 0 bases from V and 3 bases from J, leaving 16 bases between. Germline V CDR1 and CDR2: MRHNA, SNTAGT. DNA of the CDR3: TGTGCCAGCAGTGACTCTCCCCTAGCGTTGAGTACAGATACGCAGTATTTT. It specifies CASSDSPLALSTDTQYF.

The chain uses TRBV7-9 and TRBJ1-1; possibly TRBD1 for D (6 bases). Trimming took 1 base from V and 1 from J, leaving 10 bases between them. The CDR3 spans 15 residues. Germline lookup yields CDR1 SEHNR and CDR2 FQNEAQ (reference sequence). The CDR3 DNA is TGTGCCAGCAGCTTAGGGGGGGGCACGAACACTGAAGCTTTCTTT. Translation gives CASSLGGGTNTEAFF. The full variable domain, its missing parts supplied by reference TRBV7-9 and TRBJ1-1, is DTGVSQNPRHKITKRGQNVTFRCDPISEHNRLYWYRQTLGQGPEFLTYFQNEAQLEKSRLLSDRFSAERPKGSFSTLEIQRTEQGDSAMYLCASSLGGGTNTEAFFGQGTRLTVV.

The CDR3 spells CASSRRQGSYEQYF. The CDR3 DNA sequence: TGTGCCAGCAGCCGACGACAGGGTTCCTACGAGCAGTACTTC. The gene calls are TRBV13 and TRBJ2-7, with TRBD1 matching 7 bases. This CDR3 has 14 amino acids. CDR1 and CDR2 from the germline V gene are PRHDT and FYEKMQ (reference sequence). The V and J ends lost 5 bases and 1 base, in that order; junction bases with no gene match: 5. The whole variable domain, remainder taken from reference TRBV13 and TRBJ2-7, is AAGVIQSPRHLIKEKRETATLKCYPIPRHDTVYWYQQGPGQDPQFLISFYEKMQSDKGSIPDRFSAQQFSDYHSELNMSSLELGDSALYFCASSRRQGSYEQYFGPGTRLTVT.

This chain connects TRBV14 to TRBJ2-1, with a weak D call TRBD1 (6 bases). In germline, CDR1 is SGHDN, CDR2 FVKESK. Trimming stripped 4 bases from V and 7 bases from J, with 11 bases between. This CDR3 has 13 residues. DNA of the CDR3: TGTGCCAGCAGCCCCTTCCAGGGGAATGAGCAGTTCTTC. Its protein is CASSPFQGNEQFF.

The V gene is TRBV19, the J gene TRBJ2-6; D gene ambiguous. V gave up 6 bases and J gave up 0 bases, with 12 bases separating them. In germline, CDR1 is LNHDA, CDR2 SQIVND (reference sequence). The CDR3 has 16 amino acids. CDR3 nucleotides: TGTGCCAGTAGGGAGAGGATGAACTCTGGGGCCAACGTCCTGACTTTC. Translation gives CASRERMNSGANVLTF.

The chain is built from TRBV6-5 and TRBJ2-3; unclear D gene. V lost 3 bases to trimming and J lost 0 bases, with 7 bases between them. Germline CDR1 MNHEY, CDR2 SVGAGI. This CDR3 has 14 residues. The CDR3 spells CASSYYGSTDTQYF. CDR3 bases: TGTGCCAGCAGTTATTACGGTAGCACAGATACGCAGTATTTT.

CDR3 residues: CASISRIINTEAFF. In DNA form, the CDR3 reads TGTGCCAGCATTTCTAGAATAATAAACACTGAAGCTTTCTTT. The chain carries TRBV28 and TRBJ1-1; no clear D gene. The CDR3 extends over 14 amino acids. From germline, CDR1 is MDHEN and CDR2 SYDVKM. Trimming removed 7 bases at V and 2 bases at J, with 14 bases between.

This chain joins TRBV9 and TRBJ2-7; TRBD2 matches 12 bases. The germline V gene has CDR1 SGDLS and CDR2 YYNGEE. After removal of 4 bases from V and 2 bases from J, the junction contained 10 bases not matched to a gene. The CDR3 sequence is 17 residues long. The CDR3 reads CASSSPGTSGPTYEQYF. For the CDR3, the DNA is TGTGCCAGCAGCTCCCCCGGGACTAGCGGGCCTACCTACGAGCAGTACTTC. The whole variable domain, filled in from reference TRBV9 and TRBJ2-7, reads DSGVTQTPKHLITATGQRVTLRCSPRSGDLSVYWYQQSLDQGLQFLIQYYNGEERAKGNILERFSAQQFPDLHSELNLSSLELGDSALYFCASSSPGTSGPTYEQYFGPGTRLTVT.

The chain recombines TRBV28 with TRBJ2-4; D possibly corresponds to TRBD1 (5 bases). Germline CDR1 reads MDHEN; CDR2 reads SYDVKM. Trimming took 3 bases from V and 2 from J, leaving 11 bases between them. This CDR3 comprises 15 residues. For the CDR3, the DNA is TGTGCCAGCAGTTTTCGGTCAGGGCCCAAAAACATTCAGTACTTC. It encodes CASSFRSGPKNIQYF. Full variable domain (outside the CDR3, taken from reference TRBV28 and TRBJ2-4): DVKVTQSSRYLVKRTGEKVFLECVQDMDHENMFWYRQDPGLGLRLIYFSYDVKMKEKGDIPEGYSVSREKKERFSLILESASTNQTSMYLCASSFRSGPKNIQYFGAGTRLSVL.

The chain recombines TRBV2 with TRBJ2-4, with 10 bases identical to TRBD1. Germline CDR1 is SNHLY and CDR2 is FYNNEI. V was clipped by 4 bases and J by 8 bases; unmatched bases: 5. The CDR3 has 14 residues. In nucleotides, the CDR3 is TGTGCCAGCAGTGCGGGACAGGGGATCGACATTCAGTACTTC. Its translation is CASSAGQGIDIQYF.

CDR3 amino acids: CASRLLTGGETQYF. The CDR3 coding sequence is TGTGCCAGCAGGCTGCTTACAGGGGGAGAGACCCAGTACTTC. V gene TRBV6-5 combines with J gene TRBJ2-5; 8 positions match TRBD1. Trimming cost V 6 bases and J 4 bases; bases outside gene matches: 7. Germline V gene sequence: CDR1 MNHEY, CDR2 SVGAGI. The CDR3 length is 14 residues.

This sequence joins TRBV14 and TRBJ1-6; D is undetermined. Trimming cost V 2 bases and J 7 bases, with 18 bases left between them. Germline V lookup: CDR1 SGHDN, CDR2 FVKESK. The CDR3 contains 17 residues. Written as DNA, the CDR3 is TGTGCCAGCAGCCAATTTAGAAGACAAGTGACGAATTCACCCCTCCACTTT. Translating gives CASSQFRRQVTNSPLHF.

This chain uses TRBV19 with TRBJ2-7; 8 nucleotides line up with TRBD1. The germline gives CDR1 LNHDA, CDR2 SQIVND (reference sequence). The CDR3 has 15 residues. Trimming cost V 6 bases and J 8 bases; bases outside gene matches: 15. The CDR3 here is CASSHAGTGGGKQYF. In nucleotides, the CDR3 is TGTGCCAGTAGCCACGCCGGGACAGGAGGTGGCAAGCAGTACTTC.